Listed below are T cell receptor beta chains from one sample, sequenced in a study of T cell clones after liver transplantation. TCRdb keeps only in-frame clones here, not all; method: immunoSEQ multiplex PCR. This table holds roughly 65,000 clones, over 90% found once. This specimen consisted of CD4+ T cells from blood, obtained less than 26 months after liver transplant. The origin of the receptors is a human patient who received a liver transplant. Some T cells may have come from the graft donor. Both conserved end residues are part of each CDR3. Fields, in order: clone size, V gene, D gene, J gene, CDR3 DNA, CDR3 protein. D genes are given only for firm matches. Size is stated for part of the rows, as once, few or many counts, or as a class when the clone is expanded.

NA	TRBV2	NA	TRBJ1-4	TGTGCCAGCATAAGAGCAAGGGGTGAAAAACTGTTTTTT	CASIRARGEKLFF
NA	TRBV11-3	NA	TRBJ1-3	TGTGCCAGCAGCCCCTTTATGAGCGGCGCCGGCGGAAACACCATATATTTT	CASSPFMSGAGGNTIYF
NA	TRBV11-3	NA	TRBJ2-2	TGTGCCAGCAGCTTAGAAGGCAGCTTCACCGGGGAGCTGTTTTTT	CASSLEGSFTGELFF
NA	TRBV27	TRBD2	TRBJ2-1	TGTGCCAGCAAGGCTAGCGGCTACAATGAGCAGTTCTTC	CASKASGYNEQFF
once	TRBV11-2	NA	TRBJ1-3	TGTGCCAGCAGGAGTCCCGGCAGATCGAGCTCTGGAAACACCATATATTTT	CASRSPGRSSSGNTIYF
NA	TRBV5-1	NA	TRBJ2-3	TGCGCCAGCAGCTTGGTCGGGCTCCCCGGGCCAGATACGCAGTATTTT	CASSLVGLPGPDTQYF
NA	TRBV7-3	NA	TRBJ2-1	TGTGCCAGCAGCTTAACAGGGGGCTACAATGAGCAGTTCTTC	CASSLTGGYNEQFF
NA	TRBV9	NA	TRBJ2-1	TGTGCCAGCAGCGTATATTACGGGAGTACCTACAATGAGCAGTTCTTC	CASSVYYGSTYNEQFF
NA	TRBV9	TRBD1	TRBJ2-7	TGTGCCAGCAGCCCAGGGGGAATCTACGAGCAGTACTTC	CASSPGGIYEQYF
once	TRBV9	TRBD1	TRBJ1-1	TGTGCCAGCAGCCCAGGACAGGGGGCTGATACTGAAGCTTTCTTT	CASSPGQGADTEAFF
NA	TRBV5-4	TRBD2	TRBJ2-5	TGTGCCAGCAGCGCAGCGGGAGGGGGAGAGACCCAGTACTTC	CASSAAGGGETQYF
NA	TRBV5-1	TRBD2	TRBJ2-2	TGCGCCAGCAGTTTATTCAGCGGGGCGAACACCGGGGAGCTGTTTTTT	CASSLFSGANTGELFF
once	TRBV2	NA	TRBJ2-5	TGTGCCAGCACTATAAGGGAGACCCAGTACTTC	CASTIRETQYF
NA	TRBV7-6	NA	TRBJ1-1	TGTGCCAGCAGCCTTAAGGGTAGTGAAGCTTTCTTT	CASSLKGSEAFF
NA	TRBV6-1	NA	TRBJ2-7	TGTGCCAGCAGGGGCCTCTCCTACGAGCAGTACTTC	CASRGLSYEQYF
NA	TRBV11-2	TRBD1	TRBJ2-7	TGTGCCAGCAGCTTAGAGTCAGGGACAGTTACCTACGAGCAGTACTTC	CASSLESGTVTYEQYF
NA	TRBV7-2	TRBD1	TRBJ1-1	TGTGCCAGCAGCGCCCGACAGGGGGAGGCTGAAGCTTTCTTT	CASSARQGEAEAFF
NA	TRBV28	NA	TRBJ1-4	TGTGCCAGCAGTGCGTGGAGTGACTCTGAAAAACTGTTTTTT	CASSAWSDSEKLFF
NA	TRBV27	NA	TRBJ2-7	TGTGCCAGCAGTTTCCGGCACGAGCAGTACTTC	CASSFRHEQYF